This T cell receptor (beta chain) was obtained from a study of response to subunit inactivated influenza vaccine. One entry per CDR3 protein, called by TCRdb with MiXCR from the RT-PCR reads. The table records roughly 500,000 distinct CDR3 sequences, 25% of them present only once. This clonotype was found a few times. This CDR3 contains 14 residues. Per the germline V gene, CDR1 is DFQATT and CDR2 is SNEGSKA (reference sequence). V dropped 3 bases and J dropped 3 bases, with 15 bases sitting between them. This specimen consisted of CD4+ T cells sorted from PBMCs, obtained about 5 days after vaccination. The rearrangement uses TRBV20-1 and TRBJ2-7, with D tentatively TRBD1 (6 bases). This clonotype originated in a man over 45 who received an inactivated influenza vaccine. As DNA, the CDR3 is TGCAGTGCTAGTTCCGGGACATTCCGCTACGAGCAGTACTTC. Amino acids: CSASSGTFRYEQYF.